The present T cell receptor beta chain was sequenced within a study of CD4+ T cells in melanoma. Study-wide results and limits: CD8+ T cell, macrophage and B cell function reportedly correlated with neoantigen-specific CD4+ T cells. Reportedly, melanoma neoantigen-specific CD4+ T cells showed varied differentiation states.

The CDR3 runs 15 residues. CDR1 is ENHRY, CDR2 SYGVKD, per germline. V dropped 6 bases and J dropped 6; count of bases not matched to a gene: 13. Only in-frame clones appear in the TCRdb table, and some are missing; sequencing was by immunoSEQ multiplex PCR. Of approximately 10,000 clones listed, around 67% are singletons. To note about this clone: No antigen is known for it.

The clonotype comes from a human donor with melanoma. The rearrangement uses TRBV10-3 and TRBJ2-7, with 8 bases matching TRBD1. The sequencing input was cells from a culture (not recorded whether cultured in vitro). The CDR3 is CAISLTVTGVGEQYF. DNA of the CDR3: TGTGCCATCAGCCTCACTGTGACAGGGGTCGGCGAGCAGTACTTC.